The table lists the clone carrying this T cell receptor (beta chain) with a few counts. This CDR3 has 16 amino acids. Between the trimmed V and J ends, which lost 0 bases and 1 base, there was a span of 10 bases. Germline V lookup: CDR1 MNHNY, CDR2 SVGAGI (reference sequence). RNA transcripts provided the source from which TCR beta CDR3 regions were amplified. During a first-round RT-PCR of the TCR CDR3, the HTBI primer set was used. From the multiplex PCR reads, TCRdb called clonotypes with MiXCR, one entry per CDR3 protein. Among 300,000 to 400,000 distinct CDR3 sequences listed, about 20% were seen once. This specimen belongs to a study of T cells in Graves' hyperthyroidism and ophthalmopathy.

This TCR derives from a woman aged 45 to 65 with Graves' hyperthyroidism. Input material: blood. J is TRBJ1-3 and V is TRBV6-6; D gene unclear. The CDR3 loop is CASSYSSAGSGNTIYF. The CDR3 region has the DNA TGTGCCAGCAGTTACTCGTCCGCAGGATCTGGAAACACCATATATTTT.